Following are 24 T cell receptor beta chains from one sample sequenced in a study of vaccination and CD4 T cells after COVID-19. The antigens of these receptors remain unknown. As for treatment: roughly 11-day PBMC culture with coronavirus spike peptide pools or control peptides (ViraFEST assay). Unexposed donor CD4+ T cells predated the COVID-19 pandemic, collected 2011-2018. The assay that was used to sequence DNA from cultured CD4+ T cells was the Oncomine TCR Beta short-read assay. TCRdb independently ran MiXCR on the PCR reads; one entry per CDR3 protein. The table has some 8,000 distinct CDR3 sequences, roughly 52% seen once. The sample consisted of CD4+ T cells from blood, cultured in vitro. All receptors derive from a human donor in good health.

The V call is TRBV27, the J call TRBJ2-7; tentative D call: TRBD1 (6 bases). The CDR3 is 13 amino acids. CDR1 is MNHEY and CDR2 is SMNVEV in the germline V gene (reference sequence). The ends were cut back, 7 bases at V and 5 bases at J, with 15 bases in the middle. The chain's CDR3 is CASTTWGRDEQYF. For the CDR3, the DNA is TGTGCCAGCACTACGTGGGGGCGCGACGAGCAGTACTTC.

The chain couples TRBV27 to TRBJ1-1; D ambiguous. The CDR3 spans 14 residues. Germline CDR1 is MNHEY and CDR2 is SMNVEV (reference sequence). Trimming removed 2 bases from V and 0 bases from J, with 7 bases in between. The chain's CDR3 is CASSLEGLNTEAFF. CDR3 nucleotides: TGTGCCAGCAGTTTAGAGGGCCTGAACACTGAAGCTTTCTTT.

The chain joins TRBV7-8 to TRBJ1-5; TRBD1 aligns across 8 bases. In germline, CDR1 is SGHVS, CDR2 FQNEAQ. This CDR3 region has 15 residues. The V and J ends lost 2 bases and 5 bases, in that order; junction bases with no gene match: 5. The CDR3 is CASSLWGTGDQPQHF. The CDR3 nucleotides are TGTGCCAGCAGCTTATGGGGGACAGGAGATCAGCCCCAGCATTTT.

This clonotype has only a few counts. The rearrangement uses TRBV11-2 and TRBJ2-2; D is possibly TRBD2 (6 bases). CDR3 length: 15 residues. Germline V gene lookup returns CDR1 SGHAT and CDR2 FQNNGV. Trimming left V 4 bases short and J 0 bases short, with 9 bases between. The CDR3 nucleotides read TGTGCCAGCAGCTCAATAGCGGCGAACACCGGGGAGCTGTTTTTT. Encoded protein: CASSSIAANTGELFF.

This clonotype was seen a handful of times. The chain carries TRBV24-1 and TRBJ2-3; weak D call: TRBD2 (6 bases). With 4 bases removed from V and 6 bases from J, the gap between germline ends came to 13 bases. The germline gives CDR1 KGHDR, CDR2 SFDVKD. This CDR3 is 14 amino acids long. CDR3 bases: TGTGCCACCAGTGACGCGGGACGGGGCGATACGCAGTATTTT. Encoded protein: CATSDAGRGDTQYF.

This clonotype has a handful of counts. This sequence joins TRBV6-2 or TRBV6-3 and TRBJ1-2, with 8 bases lining up with TRBD1. V lost 6 bases and J lost 4; bases outside the gene matches: 4. Germline-derived CDR1 and CDR2 are MNHEY and SVGEGT. This CDR3 has 13 residues. In DNA, the CDR3 is TGTGCCAGCAGCCCGGACAGGGTCTATGGCTACACCTTC. Translating gives CASSPDRVYGYTF.

A few counts support this clonotype. The chain is built from TRBV6-1 and TRBJ2-1, with 14 bases aligning to TRBD2. The V gene end was trimmed by 7 bases and the J gene end by 8 bases; junction bases not matched to a gene: 10. This CDR3 has 16 residues. The germline V gene encodes CDR1 MNHNS and CDR2 SASEGT. Written as DNA, the CDR3 is TGTGCCAGCACCGGACTAGCGGGAGGCCCGGTTCATGAGCAGTTCTTC. It is translated as CASTGLAGGPVHEQFF.

This clonotype showed up just a few times. J is TRBJ2-5 and V is TRBV6-1; D might be TRBD2 (5 bases). The CDR3 consists of 13 residues. The V gene lost 5 bases and the J gene lost 5 bases, with 12 bases spanning the gap. CDR1 is MNHNS and CDR2 is SASEGT in the germline V gene. CDR3 bases: TGTGCCAGCAGTCCGGGGTTATGGGAGACCCAGTACTTC. Translated: CASSPGLWETQYF.

The rearrangement joins TRBV4-3 to TRBJ1-1; TRBD1 matches 7 bases. Germline V gene lookup returns CDR1 LGHNA and CDR2 YSLEER. This CDR3 has 15 residues. J was trimmed by 3 bases and V by 4 bases; bases with no gene match: 8. The CDR3 protein is CASSLRQGGDTEAFF. CDR3 coding DNA: TGCGCCAGCAGCCTAAGACAGGGTGGGGACACTGAAGCTTTCTTT.

Only a few counts were recorded for this clonotype. This chain joins TRBV10-2 and TRBJ2-5; TRBD1 matches 9 bases. The CDR3 loop spans 15 amino acids. Looked up from germline, CDR1 is WSHSY and CDR2 is SAAADI. J was trimmed by 7 bases and V by 4 bases; bases with no gene match: 10. As DNA, the CDR3 is TGCGCCAGCAGTGGTGGGACAGGGCTTTACGGGACCCAGTACTTC. It codes for CASSGGTGLYGTQYF.

In this sample, this clonotype turned up a few times. The chain joins TRBV27 to TRBJ2-7; 9 bases are shared with TRBD1. Germline loops: CDR1 MNHEY, CDR2 SMNVEV (reference sequence). J lost 4 bases, V lost 5 bases, and 9 bases had no gene match. The length of the CDR3 is 15 residues. As DNA, the CDR3 is TGTGCCAGCAGTCCCCGGGACAGGGCGGCTTACGAGCAGTACTTC. Translating it yields CASSPRDRAAYEQYF.

This clonotype was counted between two and nine times. The chain carries TRBV6-2 or TRBV6-3 and TRBJ2-1; D might be TRBD2 (6 bases). Germline V gives CDR1 MNHEY, CDR2 SVGEGT. The CDR3 runs to 16 residues. Trimming pared 2 bases from V and 0 bases from J, leaving 11 bases between. CDR3 in DNA: TGTGCCAGCAGTTACGGGGGGTCAATCTCCTACAATGAGCAGTTCTTC. It codes for CASSYGGSISYNEQFF.

This sequence joins TRBV2 and TRBJ1-5; TRBD1 is a possible D gene (5 bases). CDR3 length: 15 amino acids. Germline CDR1 reads SNHLY; CDR2 reads FYNNEI. Between the trimmed V and J ends, which lost 6 bases and 6 bases, there was a span of 18 bases. CDR3 sequence reads: CASSRRGPGGQPQHF. For the CDR3, the DNA is TGTGCCAGCAGCCGGCGAGGCCCTGGGGGTCAGCCCCAGCATTTT.

The V gene is TRBV5-4, the J gene TRBJ2-3; no reliable D call. Between the trimmed V and J ends, which lost 7 bases and 0 bases, there was a span of 12 bases. This CDR3 has 14 amino acids. From germline, CDR1 is SGHNT and CDR2 YYREEE (reference sequence). The CDR3 bases are TGTGCCAGCCTTGAAGGATCTAGCACAGATACGCAGTATTTT. Translation: CASLEGSSTDTQYF.

The chain carries TRBV7-2 and TRBJ2-2; 8 nucleotides match TRBD1. Germline V lookup: CDR1 SGHTA, CDR2 FQGNSA. The CDR3 consists of 18 residues. Trimming at V came to 5 bases and at J to 3 bases, leaving 14 bases not matched to a gene. CDR3: CASSPDRGFGRDTGELFF. CDR3 bases: TGTGCCAGCAGCCCAGACAGGGGTTTCGGGCGCGACACCGGGGAGCTGTTTTTT.

Worth noting for this clonotype: Germline and junction disagree at one end, which may indicate a read error. The chain employs TRBV20-1 and TRBJ2-3; the D is unclear. CDR1 and CDR2 from the germline V gene are DFQATT and SNEGSKA (reference sequence). This CDR3 is 14 amino acids long. The CDR3 protein is CCARVYAHADTQYF. As DNA, the CDR3 is TGCTGTGCTAGAGTCTATGCCCACGCAGATACGCAGTATTTT.

This clonotype was picked up a small number of times. The chain links TRBV24-1 to TRBJ2-5; 7 bases align to TRBD2. The V and J ends lost 4 bases and 4 bases, in that order; junction bases with no gene match: 14. Germline V gene data show CDR1 as KGHDR and CDR2 as SFDVKD. This CDR3 comprises 17 residues. CDR3 region: CATSEGSLAALGETQYF. The CDR3 nucleotides read TGTGCCACCAGTGAGGGGTCGCTAGCGGCCCTGGGAGAGACCCAGTACTTC.

CDR3 DNA sequence: TGTGCCAGCAGCGACTTTAGCAGGGGGGGCACAGATACGCAGTATTTT. It encodes CASSDFSRGGTDTQYF. The chain carries TRBV7-2 and TRBJ2-3; maybe TRBD1 (7 bases). The germline CDR1 and CDR2 sequences are SGHTA and FQGNSA. V was trimmed by 5 bases and J by 1 base, leaving 16 bases between them. CDR3 length equals 16 residues.

This chain joins TRBV19 and TRBJ1-1; TRBD1 might be the D (5 bases). In germline, CDR1 is LNHDA, CDR2 SQIVND (reference sequence). The CDR3 is 15 amino acids. Trimming left V 8 bases short and J 1 base short, with 17 bases between. CDR3 nucleotides: TGTGCCAGTCGGGCCCCGACAGTTGGGAACACTGAAGCTTTCTTT. The encoded protein is CASRAPTVGNTEAFF.

The rearrangement links TRBV5-5 to TRBJ2-7; TRBD2 agrees at 8 bases. The CDR3 is 13 residues long. Germline trimming cut 0 bases from V and 7 bases from J; bases unmatched to any gene: 3. Germline V gene sequence: CDR1 SGHKS, CDR2 YYEKEE (reference sequence). The DNA of the CDR3 is TGTGCCAGCAGCTTGGTCACTAGCGGAGAGCAGTACTTC. Its protein is CASSLVTSGEQYF.

The V call is TRBV20-1, the J call TRBJ1-5, with D possibly TRBD1 on 5 matching bases. Trimming removed 5 bases at V and 3 bases at J, with 14 bases between. The CDR3 contains 14 residues. Germline loops: CDR1 DFQATT, CDR2 SNEGSKA (reference sequence). The CDR3: CSALDKGINQPQHF. The CDR3 nucleotides read TGCAGTGCTCTAGACAAGGGGATCAATCAGCCCCAGCATTTT.

This chain links TRBV24-1 with TRBJ2-1, with no clear D. The CDR3 is 12 residues long. V lost 10 bases, J lost 5 bases, and 11 bases lay in between. Per the germline V gene, CDR1 is KGHDR and CDR2 is SFDVKD. DNA for the CDR3: TGTGCCACGAGGAGCGCCAACAATGAGCAGTTCTTC. Its protein is CATRSANNEQFF.

The V call is TRBV6-1, the J call TRBJ1-2, with unresolved D. The germline V gene has CDR1 MNHNS and CDR2 SASEGT. CDR3 length: 13 residues. V dropped 1 base and J dropped 5 bases, with 8 bases sitting between them. CDR3 region: CASSEGPQYGYTF. The CDR3 region has the DNA TGTGCCAGCAGTGAAGGGCCGCAATATGGCTACACCTTC.

This clonotype occurred a few times. The chain has TRBV6-2 or TRBV6-3 and TRBJ2-5; 8 nucleotides line up with TRBD2. The junction had 8 bases not matched to a gene; V was cut back by 4 bases and J by 1 base. CDR1 MNHEY and CDR2 SVGEGT come from the germline V gene. This CDR3 has 16 amino acids. DNA for the CDR3: TGTGCCAGCAGTTGGGGTGTGGGACTAGGCCAAGAGACCCAGTACTTC. Its protein product is CASSWGVGLGQETQYF.